This T cell receptor beta chain is from a study of graft-versus-host responses after intestinal transplantation. On the study more broadly: Transplant types were multivisceral, liver-intestinal, or isolated intestinal.

The CDR3 has 18 residues. J gave up 4 bases and V 0 bases, and 12 bases lay outside the gene matches. The germline gives CDR1 SGHVS, CDR2 FNYEAQ. The table came from immunoSEQ multiplex PCR; TCRdb's copy has only in-frame clones and leaves some out. The table lists more than 65,000 clones, just under 95% of them singletons, with roughly 0.4% in the top ten. Overall study results and limits: GvH clones appeared in recipient marrow, some first in ileum or blood. Graft-versus-host to host-versus-graft clonal ratios in allografts were high in patients with graft-donor T cell macrochimerism.

This clone was seen a single time. Its antigen is not identified. The origin of this receptor is a human donor who was the organ donor for an intestinal transplant. This specimen consisted of unstimulated CD8+ T cells sorted from spleen or lymph node cells, obtained before transplant. The chain joins TRBV7-6 to TRBJ2-3; TRBD2 matches at 8 bases. This CDR3 is CASSLAGSSGPFADTQYF. CDR3 in DNA: TGTGCCAGCAGCTTAGCGGGGTCTAGCGGGCCCTTCGCAGATACGCAGTATTTT.